These 12 T cell receptor beta chains share one sample of origin, sequenced in a study of CD8+CD57+ T cells in acquired aplastic anemia (dated by TCRdb to between 2018 and 2020). Sequencing relied on an Illumina HiSeq 2000. Genomic DNA was used as template for profiling of TCR beta VDJ combinations and CDR3 sequences. TCRdb reprocessing: public reads trimmed at Q25 with fastp, clones called with MiXCR, in-frame beta chains kept. All rows with the same CDR3 protein become a single entry with the most common DNA and genes. This sample is represented by 150,000 to 200,000 distinct CDR3 sequences; around 50% of them were singletons. The top ten clonotypes cover 10% to 15% of the sample. Flow cytometry had shown CD8+CD57+ cell expansion in the patients selected for sequencing. Sequences were obtained from sorted CD4+, CD8+, or CD8+CD57+ T cells (not recorded which) from PBMCs. These receptor sequences come from a human donor with aplastic anemia.

The V gene is TRBV7-9, the J gene TRBJ2-7; D not certain. Trimming stripped 5 bases from V and 6 bases from J, with 11 bases between. The CDR3 is made up of 12 amino acids. CDR1 and CDR2 (germline): SEHNR, FQNEAQ (reference sequence). The CDR3 spells CASSGPSGEQYF. CDR3 in DNA: TGTGCCAGCAGCGGGCCCTCTGGCGAGCAGTACTTC.

The CDR3, as DNA: TGTGCCAGTAGTATGGGCGGAAACTATGGCTACACCTTC. Protein product: CASSMGGNYGYTF. V usage is TRBV19 and J usage is TRBJ1-2; D is ambiguous. CDR3 length equals 13 residues. In germline, CDR1 is LNHDA, CDR2 SQIVND (reference sequence). Trimming left V 3 bases short and J 2 bases short, with 7 bases between.

There are a few counts of this clonotype. The chain employs TRBV20-1 and TRBJ1-1; 7 nucleotides match TRBD1. Trimming removed 6 bases from V and 2 bases from J; junction bases left unmatched: 6. Germline CDR1 reads DFQATT; CDR2 reads SNEGSKA (reference sequence). This CDR3 contains 13 residues. As DNA, the CDR3 is TGCAGTGCCCCGGGACAGCTTAACACTGAAGCTTTCTTT. Translation: CSAPGQLNTEAFF.

This clonotype was picked up many times. The chain couples TRBV9 to TRBJ2-3, with D perhaps matching TRBD1 or TRBD2 (5 bases each). Germline CDR1 reads SGDLS; CDR2 reads YYNGEE. The CDR3 totals 15 residues. Trimming removed 4 bases at V and 3 bases at J, with 15 bases between. The CDR3 reads CASSPRGEGTDTQYF. The CDR3, as DNA: TGTGCCAGCAGCCCCCGGGGCGAAGGGACAGATACGCAGTATTTT.

The genes are TRBV20-1 and TRBJ2-3; TRBD2 matches 8 bases. V lost 5 bases and J lost 4; bases outside the gene matches: 11. Germline V gives CDR1 DFQATT, CDR2 SNEGSKA (reference sequence). This CDR3 is built from 15 residues. The CDR3 DNA reads as TGCAGTGCTGATACAAGCGGGAGTTACGCAGATACGCAGTATTTT. It specifies CSADTSGSYADTQYF.

This clonotype was recorded many times. The CDR3 DNA is TGCGCCAGCAGCCAAGTGGTTGGGGGGCTTGGCGAGCAGTACTTC. This sequence encodes CASSQVVGGLGEQYF. V is TRBV4-1 and J is TRBJ2-7; the D gene could be TRBD1 or TRBD2 (6 bases each). The V end was cut by 1 base, the J end by 6 bases, with 16 bases between. The CDR3 is made up of 15 amino acids. Germline CDR1 MGHRA, CDR2 YSYEKL.

This chain uses TRBV24-1 with TRBJ2-7; D gene unclear. The CDR3 has 12 amino acids. Germline V gives CDR1 KGHDR, CDR2 SFDVKD. The ends were cut back, 3 bases at V and 2 bases at J, with 4 bases in the middle. Written as DNA, the CDR3 is TGTGCCACCAGTGATAGTGCCTACGAGCAGTACTTC. This translates into CATSDSAYEQYF.

This clonotype was found many times. This chain connects TRBV6-2 or TRBV6-3 to TRBJ2-1; 10 bases fit TRBD2. Germline CDR1 reads MNHEY; CDR2 reads SVGEGT. This CDR3 is 14 amino acids long. V was clipped by 6 bases and J by 9 bases; unmatched bases: 8. CDR3 sequence: CASRETSGSAEQFF. CDR3 DNA sequence: TGTGCCAGCAGAGAGACTAGCGGGTCCGCTGAGCAGTTCTTC.

This chain connects TRBV25-1 to TRBJ2-6; TRBD1 matches 8 bases. CDR3 size: 17 residues. The germline V gene has CDR1 MGHDK and CDR2 SYGVNS. After removal of 3 bases from V and 1 base from J, the junction contained 5 bases not matched to a gene. CDR3 amino acids: CASSDIRGQSGANVLTF. CDR3 in DNA: TGTGCCAGCAGTGACATCAGGGGGCAGTCTGGGGCCAACGTCCTGACTTTC.

This chain joins TRBV14 and TRBJ2-7; the match to TRBD1 covers 12 bases. V lost 8 bases and J lost 2; bases outside the gene matches: 13. The CDR3 contains 17 residues. Germline CDR1 reads SGHDN; CDR2 reads FVKESK. The CDR3 DNA follows: TGTGCCAGCCGCCGAGGGTACCGGGACAGGGGGCCCTACGAGCAGTACTTC. Its translation is CASRRGYRDRGPYEQYF.

The chain recombines TRBV29-1 with TRBJ1-3, with D uncertain. V was cut by 6 bases and J by 9 bases, with 12 bases left in between. This CDR3 spans 11 amino acids. Germline V CDR1 and CDR2: SQVTM, ANQGSEA. The CDR3 DNA sequence: TGCAGCGTGGCTCTAGGCAGCACCATATATTTT. The encoded protein is CSVALGSTIYF.

The chain has TRBV24-1 and TRBJ1-2, with D hard to call. The germline V gene has CDR1 KGHDR and CDR2 SFDVKD. V shed 3 bases and J shed 9 bases, with 16 bases lying between them. The CDR3 runs to 14 residues. CDR3 protein: CATSDTPFPGRYTF. DNA of the CDR3: TGTGCCACCAGTGATACCCCCTTCCCTGGTCGCTACACCTTC.